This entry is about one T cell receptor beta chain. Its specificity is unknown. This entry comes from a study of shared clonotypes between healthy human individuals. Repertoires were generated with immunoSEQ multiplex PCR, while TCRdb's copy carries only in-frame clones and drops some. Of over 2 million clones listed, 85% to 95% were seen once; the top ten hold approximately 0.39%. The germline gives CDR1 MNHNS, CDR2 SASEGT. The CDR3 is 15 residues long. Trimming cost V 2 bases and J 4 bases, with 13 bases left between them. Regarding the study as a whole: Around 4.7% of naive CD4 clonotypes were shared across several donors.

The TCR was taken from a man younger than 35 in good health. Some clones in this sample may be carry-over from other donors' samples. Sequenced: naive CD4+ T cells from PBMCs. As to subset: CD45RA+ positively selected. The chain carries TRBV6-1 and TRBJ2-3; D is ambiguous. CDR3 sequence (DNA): TGTGCCAGCAGTGAACTGGGGATATGGGCAGATACGCAGTATTTT. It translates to CASSELGIWADTQYF.